Below, 28 T cell receptor beta chains from the same sample are listed, as sequenced in a study of cytomegalovirus exposure and HLA in healthy donors. PCR primers comprised 60 Vbeta and 13 Jbeta primers. The protocol was immunoSEQ multiplex PCR, while the TCRdb copy is restricted to in-frame clones and leaves out a portion. The sample lists around 130,000 clones; about 83% were seen once. Sequencing was carried out using PBMCs. These receptors were collected from a girl aged 2-15 years in good health and CMV-seronegative.

This clone has a handful of counts. The J gene is TRBJ1-4, the V gene TRBV4-1, with D tentatively TRBD1 (5 bases). Germline V gene sequence: CDR1 MGHRA, CDR2 YSYEKL. V was pared by 4 bases and J by 8 bases, with 23 bases between. This CDR3 has 17 residues. The CDR3 DNA sequence: TGCGCCAGCAGCCTACCTCTTTGGGGAGGGGAGAGGGAAAAACTGTTTTTT. Amino acids: CASSLPLWGGEREKLFF.

The J gene is TRBJ2-7, the V gene TRBV25-1, with D tentatively TRBD1 (5 bases). The germline V gene has CDR1 MGHDK and CDR2 SYGVNS. This CDR3 contains 15 residues. V lost 4 bases to trimming and J lost 0 bases, with 13 bases between them. As DNA, the CDR3 is TGTGCCAGCAGTGGCAGCAGGGAAACCTCCTACGAGCAGTACTTC. As protein: CASSGSRETSYEQYF.

The chain couples TRBV30 to TRBJ1-2, with 7 nucleotides matching TRBD1. The CDR3 covers 13 residues. The junction had 1 base not matched to a gene; V was cut back by 1 base and J by 2 bases. The germline V gene encodes CDR1 GTSNPN and CDR2 SVGIG (reference sequence). The CDR3 nucleotides are TGTGCCTGGAGTGGAGGGGGCAACTATGGCTACACCTTC. This translates into CAWSGGGNYGYTF.

The chain carries TRBV10-3 and TRBJ2-7; 7 bases match TRBD1. Trimming removed 3 bases from V and 3 bases from J; junction bases left unmatched: 5. The CDR3 has 14 residues. The germline V gene has CDR1 ENHRY and CDR2 SYGVKD. In DNA, the CDR3 is TGTGCCATCAGTGAAACAGGGGAGAACTACGAGCAGTACTTC. Translating it yields CAISETGENYEQYF.

This chain uses TRBV28 with TRBJ2-6; 10 bases match TRBD1. The CDR3 spans 17 residues. Germline V gives CDR1 MDHEN, CDR2 SYDVKM. J lost 4 bases, V lost 3 bases, and 6 bases had no gene match. CDR3 nucleotide sequence: TGTGCCAGCAGTTTTGGACAGGGGGGCTCCGGGGCCAACGTCCTGACTTTC. Translation: CASSFGQGGSGANVLTF.

There are a few counts of this clone. This chain joins TRBV6-6 and TRBJ2-1, with 7 bases that match TRBD1. The CDR3 has 12 amino acids. J gave up 14 bases and V 6 bases, and 10 bases lay outside the gene matches. From germline, CDR1 is MNHNY and CDR2 SVGAGI (reference sequence). The CDR3 loop reads CASRAIQGWKFF. The CDR3 nucleotides read TGTGCCAGCAGAGCCATACAGGGGTGGAAGTTCTTC.

The chain joins TRBV4-2 to TRBJ2-1; tentative D call: TRBD2 (5 bases). Trimming took off 2 bases at V and 3 bases at J, with 8 bases between the two ends. This CDR3 has 14 amino acids. The germline V gene has CDR1 LGHNA and CDR2 YNFKEQ. CDR3 region: CASSQSGGYNEQFF. CDR3 sequence (DNA): TGTGCCAGCAGCCAAAGCGGAGGCTACAATGAGCAGTTCTTC.

The chain's CDR3 is CATSRDRQGGQHF. CDR3 coding DNA: TGTGCCACCAGCAGAGACCGACAGGGAGGCCAGCATTTT. The chain employs TRBV15 and TRBJ1-5, with 7 positions matching TRBD1. This CDR3 has 13 residues. Germline V gene data show CDR1 as LNHNV and CDR2 as YYDKDF (reference sequence). Trimming removed 0 bases from V and 12 bases from J; junction bases left unmatched: 5.

The genes are TRBV25-1 and TRBJ2-7; D might be TRBD1 (6 bases). V gave up 3 bases and J gave up 5 bases, with 14 bases separating them. Germline CDR1 MGHDK, CDR2 SYGVNS. CDR3 length: 14 residues. CDR3 region: CASSDGAGANEQYF. In DNA form, the CDR3 reads TGTGCCAGCAGTGATGGGGCAGGGGCCAACGAGCAGTACTTC.

The chain uses TRBV4-2 and TRBJ2-3; 8 bases match TRBD2. Trimming removed 1 base from V and 1 base from J; junction bases left unmatched: 7. The CDR3 extends over 17 amino acids. CDR1 and CDR2 from the germline V gene are LGHNA and YNFKEQ. Here the CDR3 DNA reads TGTGCCAGCAGCCAAGTCGGGGGGGAGCTTGGCACAGATACGCAGTATTTT. Translation gives CASSQVGGELGTDTQYF.

This chain joins TRBV30 and TRBJ1-1, with D possibly being TRBD1 (6 bases). The CDR3 runs 13 residues. Trimming took 5 bases from V and 0 from J, leaving 10 bases between them. From germline, CDR1 is GTSNPN and CDR2 SVGIG (reference sequence). The CDR3 is CAWGPGVNTEAFF. The CDR3 region has the DNA TGTGCCTGGGGACCAGGGGTGAACACTGAAGCTTTCTTT. The entire variable domain, with the rest obtained from reference TRBV30 and TRBJ1-1, is as follows: SQTIHQWPATLVQPVGSPLSLECTVEGTSNPNLYWYRQAAGRGLQLLFYSVGIGQISSEVPQNLSASRPQDRQFILSSKKLLLSDSGFYLCAWGPGVNTEAFFGQGTRLTVV.

J is TRBJ1-1 and V is TRBV5-1; a weak D match, TRBD1 (6 bases). Trimming removed 5 bases at V and 0 bases at J, with 14 bases between. The CDR3 covers 15 residues. Germline CDR1 and CDR2: SGHRS and YFSETQ. CDR3 residues: CASRDSLIMNTEAFF. The CDR3 nucleotides are TGCGCCAGCAGGGACAGCTTAATAATGAACACTGAAGCTTTCTTT.

V usage is TRBV29-1 and J usage is TRBJ1-4; 7 positions agree with TRBD1. This CDR3 spans 18 amino acids. Trimming removed 6 bases from V and 5 bases from J; junction bases left unmatched: 21. The V gene's germline CDR1 is SQVTM and CDR2 ANQGSEA. The CDR3 is CSVGVAAGGRFWNEKLFF. The CDR3 DNA reads TGCAGCGTGGGGGTAGCGGCAGGGGGAAGGTTTTGGAATGAAAAACTGTTTTTT.

The chain combines TRBV7-9 with TRBJ1-4; the D is unclear. There are 13 residues in the CDR3. Trimming removed 5 bases from V and 4 bases from J, with 8 bases in between. Germline V gives CDR1 SEHNR, CDR2 FQNEAQ (reference sequence). The CDR3 coding sequence is TGTGCCAGCAGCGCTAACAGTAATGAAAAACTGTTTTTT. Translated: CASSANSNEKLFF.

The chain links TRBV7-9 to TRBJ2-3, with TRBD1 identical over 9 bases. The trim removed 6 bases at V and 5 bases at J, leaving 6 bases unmatched. The CDR3 contains 14 residues. Germline V gene lookup returns CDR1 SEHNR and CDR2 FQNEAQ (reference sequence). CDR3 DNA sequence: TGTGCCAGCAGTATGGGACAGGGTGTAGATACGCAGTATTTT. Translation gives CASSMGQGVDTQYF.

This sequence joins TRBV29-1 and TRBJ1-4; 8 bases line up with TRBD1. V dropped 6 bases and J dropped 8; count of bases not matched to a gene: 11. This CDR3 contains 14 residues. CDR1 SQVTM and CDR2 ANQGSEA come from the germline V gene. Here the CDR3 DNA reads TGCAGCGTCGAAATCGGGACAGGAGACGAAAAACTGTTTTTT. It codes for CSVEIGTGDEKLFF.

The J gene is TRBJ2-3, the V gene TRBV9, with D tentatively TRBD2 (6 bases). Germline V CDR1 and CDR2: SGDLS, YYNGEE. V was clipped by 4 bases and J by 6 bases, with 24 bases between them. The CDR3 length is 17 residues. DNA for the CDR3: TGTGCCAGCAGCCCCCTCTTTGCGGGGAGCCTGTTGGATACGCAGTATTTT. As protein: CASSPLFAGSLLDTQYF. Combining the CDR3 with reference TRBV9 and TRBJ2-3 gives the whole variable domain DSGVTQTPKHLITATGQRVTLRCSPRSGDLSVYWYQQSLDQGLQFLIQYYNGEERAKGNILERFSAQQFPDLHSELNLSSLELGDSALYFCASSPLFAGSLLDTQYFGPGTRLTVL.

The chain is built from TRBV7-3 and TRBJ1-2; D not resolved. V lost 5 bases to trimming and J lost 5 bases, with 12 bases between them. The V gene's germline CDR1 is SGHTA and CDR2 FQGTGA. CDR3 length equals 13 residues. The CDR3 is CASSPDSGYGYTF. In DNA form, the CDR3 reads TGTGCCAGCAGCCCGGACTCAGGATATGGCTACACCTTC.

V usage is TRBV5-4 and J usage is TRBJ2-1, with 8 positions matching TRBD2. The CDR3 has 15 amino acids. Germline V lookup: CDR1 SGHNT, CDR2 YYREEE (reference sequence). Unmatched junction bases numbered 12, after V lost 5 bases and J lost 8 bases. CDR3 protein: CASSQTGTSLYEQFF. The CDR3 nucleotides are TGTGCCAGCAGTCAAACCGGGACTAGTCTCTATGAGCAGTTCTTC.

This sequence joins TRBV6-6 and TRBJ1-1, with a possible D match to TRBD1 (5 bases). This CDR3 region has 14 residues. Per the germline V gene, CDR1 is MNHNY and CDR2 is SVGAGI (reference sequence). V dropped 1 base and J dropped 4 bases, with 10 bases sitting between them. Written as DNA, the CDR3 is TGTGCCAGCAGTTACTATGGGGGAGGCACTGAAGCTTTCTTT. Translated: CASSYYGGGTEAFF.

This chain links TRBV19 with TRBJ2-1; D perhaps matches TRBD1 (6 bases). The germline CDR1 and CDR2 sequences are LNHDA and SQIVND (reference sequence). The CDR3 loop spans 14 amino acids. V lost 5 bases and J lost 6, with 14 bases in between. In nucleotides, the CDR3 is TGTGCCAGTAGTTGGCCAGGGGCCGGCAATGAGCAGTTCTTC. It encodes CASSWPGAGNEQFF.

Of note for this clone: An end of the junction differs from the germline gene, which may be a read error. V is TRBV5-8 and J is TRBJ2-5; maybe TRBD2 (7 bases). CDR1 is SGHTS, CDR2 YDEGEE, per germline. The CDR3 length is 14 residues. The CDR3: CASRVGGAQTAVDF. CDR3 DNA sequence: TGTGCCAGCAGGGTTGGGGGGGCCCAAACAGCAGTGGACTTC.

This chain links TRBV7-2 with TRBJ2-7; D ambiguous. The V gene's germline CDR1 is SGHTA and CDR2 FQGNSA. The germline V and J ends were trimmed by 2 bases and 1 base, with 6 bases remaining between them. CDR3 length equals 13 residues. The CDR3 loop reads CASSLPGSYEQYF. The DNA for the CDR3 is TGTGCCAGCAGCTTACCAGGATCCTACGAGCAGTACTTC.

In this sample, this clone turned up a few times. The chain recombines TRBV4-2 with TRBJ2-3; 8 nucleotides align to TRBD2. CDR1 and CDR2 (germline): LGHNA, YNFKEQ. J was trimmed by 0 bases and V by 4 bases; bases with no gene match: 12. The length of the CDR3 is 18 residues. The CDR3 sequence is CASSPRITSGPSTDTQYF. CDR3 bases: TGTGCCAGCAGCCCTCGAATTACTAGCGGACCTAGCACAGATACGCAGTATTTT.

This chain uses TRBV7-7 with TRBJ2-2, with 12 positions matching TRBD2. Germline loops: CDR1 SSHAT, CDR2 FNYEAQ (reference sequence). The CDR3 extends over 15 amino acids. V was clipped by 4 bases and J by 5 bases; unmatched bases: 2. The CDR3 spells CASSSGTSGTGELFF. The CDR3 region has the DNA TGTGCCAGCAGCTCCGGGACTAGCGGGACCGGGGAGCTGTTTTTT.

A word on this clone: In the same sample, other DNA sequences code for this CDR3. The V and J genes are TRBV30 and TRBJ1-2; no reliable D call. CDR3 length equals 12 residues. The V end lost 4 bases, the J end lost 4 bases, and 10 bases lay between the germline ends. CDR1 is GTSNPN, CDR2 SVGIG, per germline (reference sequence). Written as DNA, the CDR3 is TGTGCCTGGAACGGCGGCTCCTATGGCTACACCTTC. Protein product: CAWNGGSYGYTF.

The V and J genes are TRBV7-8 and TRBJ2-3; D is unclear. V lost 3 bases and J lost 7, with 8 bases in between. Looked up from germline, CDR1 is SGHVS and CDR2 is FQNEAQ. CDR3 length equals 12 residues. This chain's CDR3 is CASSFSGNTQYF. The CDR3, as DNA: TGTGCCAGCAGCTTTTCCGGTAATACGCAGTATTTT.

The J gene is TRBJ1-5, the V gene TRBV28; tentatively, D is TRBD1 (5 bases). The CDR3 runs 13 residues. Germline V gene data show CDR1 as MDHEN and CDR2 as SYDVKM. The ends were cut back, 3 bases at V and 5 bases at J, with 8 bases in the middle. CDR3 amino acids: CASSFRGYQPQHF. CDR3 coding DNA: TGTGCCAGCAGTTTTAGGGGTTATCAGCCCCAGCATTTT.